Listed below are T cell receptor beta chains from one sample, sequenced in a study of T cell responses to AZD1222 COVID-19 vaccine. The assay was immunoSEQ multiplex PCR, and TCRdb's table has in-frame clones only and misses some. The data show about 200,000 clones, approximately 92% seen once. The source material was peripheral blood, sampled 28 days after the second dose of the MenACWY control vaccine. The source is an adult who received the MenACWY meningococcal vaccine as a control. CDR3s include the opening cysteine and the closing phenylalanine or tryptophan. Fields, in order: D gene, V gene, CDR3 protein. A D gene is named only where the DNA matches it firmly.

NA,TRBV7-2,CASSSGVRYNEQFF
NA,TRBV20-1,CSASGTGPPRVTQYF
NA,TRBV30,CAWSRYNEQFF
NA,TRBV19,CASRFLSGVGYTF
TRBD2,TRBV7-2,CASSLTSGSAPYEQYF
NA,TRBV28,CASSLKETQYF
TRBD2,TRBV3-1/TRBV3-2,CASSQAAVAGGAGTGELFF
NA,TRBV10-3,CATATRDGETQYF
NA,TRBV19,CASSIGRNQPQHF
NA,TRBV5-1,CASSLWGTNEKLFF
NA,TRBV19,CASSISVSSPYEQYF
NA,TRBV29-1,CSAALAGGGYTF
TRBD2,TRBV27,CASSYASWGGRDEQYF
NA,TRBV21-1,CASITGGTQKLFF
NA,TRBV7-2,CASSLVGSHQPQHF
NA,TRBV14,CASSQDISLSYEQYF
NA,TRBV30,CAWRLALGNSPLHF
TRBD1,TRBV2,CASMPGQAYHNEQFF
NA,TRBV19,CASSMTGQGFTEAFF
NA,TRBV4-1,CASSQPHREQYF
NA,TRBV19,CASSIGLAEQFF
NA,TRBV21-1,CASIPRGQASYNSPLHF
NA,TRBV6-5,CASSYSRRAEAFF
TRBD1,TRBV3-1/TRBV3-2,CASSATRDREVQPQHF
NA,TRBV6-5,CATGDAGRGNTIYF
TRBD1,TRBV3-1/TRBV3-2,CASSRDRGASYEQYF
NA,TRBV19,CASSISAGSGANVLTF
NA,TRBV11-3,CASSLRPDVGNTIYF
NA,TRBV24-1,CATSAAGRDEQFF
NA,TRBV11-3,CASSLGVAGEQYF
NA,TRBV30,CAWRVSYGYTF
NA,TRBV27,CASSLGDRSLKQYF
NA,TRBV2,CASTQNRGETQYF
NA,TRBV29-1,CSGAVLGSGYEQYF
NA,TRBV15,CATSRERLGENEQFF
NA,TRBV3-1/TRBV3-2,CASSQGSLILTNEKLFF
NA,TRBV9,CASSVGGDSYEQYF
NA,TRBV13,CATTVGRGRETQYF
NA,TRBV2,CASRETRDVVRQYF
TRBD1,TRBV5-1,CASSLVLGTGGLSESYEQYF
NA,TRBV6-6,CASSYSTGPYEQYF
NA,TRBV5-1,CASREASYGYTF
TRBD2,TRBV5-1,CASSLESGAGYEQYF
TRBD1,TRBV28,CASSSPGQGPFF
NA,TRBV30,CGVSGNEKLFF
NA,TRBV7-9,CASRVAAETQYF
NA,TRBV29-1,CSVSSRAEGYTF
NA,TRBV2,CAAGNYSNQPQHF
NA,TRBV6-5,CASSITGLGVTEAFF
NA,TRBV19,CASSIWRDEKLFF
NA,TRBV29-1,CSVERDMNTEAFF
NA,TRBV10-3,CAISESVTYGYTF
NA,TRBV4-3,CASSQDRRTEAFF
NA,TRBV19,CASSIGGSAYEQYF
NA,TRBV27,CASSFGSEATTNEKLFF
NA,TRBV27,CASSPTERRYNEQFF
NA,TRBV20-1,CSARQDTEAFF
TRBD2,TRBV29-1,CSVEASGSLYTQYF
NA,TRBV6-4,CAIPGSYGYTF
TRBD2,TRBV27,CASSLGGRGKQFF